This TCR beta chain stems from a study of tumour-infiltrating T cells in Burkitt lymphoma. In the study overall: The Burkitt lymphoma cohort spanned all epidemiological subtypes. Overall and progression-free survival were predicted by productive clonality.

TCRdb's table, derived via immunoSEQ multiplex PCR, lists solely in-frame clones and lacks some. Among tens of thousands of clones, less than 40% were seen once, and the ten largest hold 2.9%. Germline loops: CDR1 SGHTA, CDR2 FQGNSA. V lost 6 bases, J lost 6 bases, and 5 bases stayed unmatched. The CDR3 consists of 12 residues. The sequence was collected from a human donor with Burkitt lymphoma. Sequencing used tumor tissue. The rearrangement links TRBV7-2 to TRBJ2-7; 7 bases align to TRBD1. CDR3 residues: CASSRQGFEQYF. The CDR3 DNA reads TGTGCCAGCAGTCGACAGGGTTTCGAGCAGTACTTC.